This record concerns one T cell receptor (beta chain) sequence. This clonotype was counted at least ten times. No cognate antigen has been identified for it. No base-level quality is on record; no much larger clone is a single base apart. TCR cDNA was synthesized by 5'RACE template switching, which introduced a universal primer site and unique molecular identifiers. Priming of cDNA synthesis was performed from both the TCR alpha and TCR beta constant segments. Libraries were amplified in two PCR steps, with sample barcodes and sequencing adapters added in the second step. Sequencing of libraries was performed on Illumina HiSeq 2500 (2x100 bp) or NovaSeq (2x150 bp). The published analysis was carried out like this. MIGEC handled demultiplexing of reads and collapsing into UMI consensus sequences, while MiXCR performed V(D)J alignment. Vaccine-responding clonotypes were identified with edgeR using replicate PBMC samples, with FDR below 0.01 and a log2 fold change above 5 up to day 15 being required. Each bulk clonotype received a CD4 or CD8 identity based on whether the sequenced CD4 or CD8 repertoire contained that clonotype at higher abundance. In-frame beta chains were kept once TCRdb had trimmed the public reads at Q25 with fastp and called clones with MiXCR. Records with the same CDR3 protein are collapsed into one entry carrying the most frequent genes and DNA. The V and J calls were determined by TCRdb, not by the authors. The sample table contains about 130,000 distinct CDR3 sequences; only one count was recorded for approximately 6.6% of them. The ten largest make up under 0.7% of the sample.

This sample is part of a study of T cells after yellow fever vaccination (dated by TCRdb to between 2018 and 2021). Regarding the research as a whole: Libraries from fractions with low cell numbers were prepared with the SMART-Seq v4 Ultra Low Input RNA kit. To track T-cell clones before and after primary and booster YFV17D yellow fever vaccination, bulk TCR alpha and beta repertoires were sequenced longitudinally. Two healthy male donors made up the cohort, one aged 18 to 29 years and the other aged 30 to 40 years. Bulk PBMC replicates and cell subsets were isolated from blood drawn at multiple timepoints before and after both primary and secondary immunization. Findings and caveats that apply to the study as a whole: A small share of clonotypes occurred in both CD4 and CD8 compartments, likely arising from convergent recombination. Computational filtering was needed because FACS-sorted repertoires could contain abundant contaminating clonotypes from the bulk population. Because only a couple of donors were included in the study, the extent to which the findings can be generalized is limited. After the booster, most of the clones that had expanded following primary vaccination were detected again (96% of CD4 and around 90% of CD8), which suggests that memory was broadly maintained. The secondary T-cell response was found to be weaker but faster than the primary response, with a peak reached on day 5 rather than on day 15.

The treatment or condition label, as the study defines it: live attenuated yellow fever vaccine strain. A standard Ficoll-Paque protocol was used to isolate PBMCs from peripheral blood. CD4 and CD8 T-cell fractions were isolated with Dynabeads CD4 and CD8 positive selection kits. RNA was extracted with TriZol from bulk PBMCs, CD4 and CD8 fractions, and dextramer-positive and dextramer-negative fractions. Specimen: CD4+ T cells sorted from PBMCs, collected 10 days after the yellow fever booster vaccination. The clonotype originates from a man aged 30 to 45 who received the YFV17D yellow fever vaccine.

The sequence in DNA is TGTGCCATCAGTTTAGAGCGGGGGAAAGATACGCAGTATTTT. Translated, it gives CAISLERGKDTQYF. The V and J segments used are TRBV10-3 and TRBJ2-3, with 8 middle bases fitting TRBD2. Sequences ENHRY (CDR1) and SYGVKD (CDR2) are obtained from the germline V gene. The CDR3 goes from the cysteine to the phenylalanine over 14 residues. Of all the DNA, just the CDR3 is kept, 42 bases in frame from base 1. Trimming takes 5 bases off V and 5 bases off J; junction bases not matched to a gene: 6.